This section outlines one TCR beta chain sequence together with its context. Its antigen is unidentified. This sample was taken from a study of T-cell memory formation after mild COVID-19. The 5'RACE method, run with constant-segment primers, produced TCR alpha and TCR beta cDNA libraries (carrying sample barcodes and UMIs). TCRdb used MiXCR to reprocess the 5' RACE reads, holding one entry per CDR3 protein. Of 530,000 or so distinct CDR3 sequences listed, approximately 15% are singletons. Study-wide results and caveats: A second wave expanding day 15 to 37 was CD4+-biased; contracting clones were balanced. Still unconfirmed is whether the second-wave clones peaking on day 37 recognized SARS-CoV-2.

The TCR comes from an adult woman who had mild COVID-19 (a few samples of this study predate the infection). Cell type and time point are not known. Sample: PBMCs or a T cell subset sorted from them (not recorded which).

The CDR3 spells CSVGKGEKLFF. Here the CDR3 DNA reads TGCAGCGTTGGAAAGGGTGAAAAACTGTTTTTT. The chain has TRBV29-1 and TRBJ1-4; unclear D gene. The CDR3 sequence is 11 residues long. Germline loops: CDR1 SQVTM, CDR2 ANQGSEA. The germline V and J ends were trimmed by 4 bases and 7 bases, with 7 bases remaining between them.